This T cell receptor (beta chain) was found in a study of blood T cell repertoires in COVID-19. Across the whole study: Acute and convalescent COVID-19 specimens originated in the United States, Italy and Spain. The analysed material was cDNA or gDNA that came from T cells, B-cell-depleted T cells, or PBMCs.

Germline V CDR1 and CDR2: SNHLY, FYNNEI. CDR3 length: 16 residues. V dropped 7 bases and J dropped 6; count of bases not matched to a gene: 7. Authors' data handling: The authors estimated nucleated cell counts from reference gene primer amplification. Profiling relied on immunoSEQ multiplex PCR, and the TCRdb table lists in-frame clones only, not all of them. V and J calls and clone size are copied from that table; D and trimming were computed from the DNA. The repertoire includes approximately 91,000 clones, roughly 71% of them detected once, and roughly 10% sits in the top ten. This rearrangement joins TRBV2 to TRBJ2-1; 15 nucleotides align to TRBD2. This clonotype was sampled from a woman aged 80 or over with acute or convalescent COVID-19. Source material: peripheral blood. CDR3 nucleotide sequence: TGTGCCAGCACCGGACTAGCGGGAGGGACCTCCAATGAGCAGTTCTTC. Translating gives CASTGLAGGTSNEQFF.